Reported below is one T cell receptor (beta chain). The antigen is undetermined. In the PCR, 60 Vbeta and 13 Jbeta primers were used. Libraries were prepared by immunoSEQ multiplex PCR; TCRdb keeps only in-frame clonotypes and omits some of them. In the table there are around 170,000 clones, around three quarters of which are singletons. CDR3 length equals 15 residues. Trimming shortened V by 2 bases and J by 6 bases, and 17 bases separated the two germline ends. Germline V gene lookup returns CDR1 SGHNT and CDR2 YYREEE (reference sequence). The data were taken from a study of cytomegalovirus exposure and HLA in healthy donors. Study conclusions and caveats: When a later analysis was performed, an Asian-associated ancestry cluster reportedly had fewer N-insertions than the roughly 700-donor mean.

This sequence originates from a middle-aged woman in good health and CMV-seronegative. The chain joins TRBV5-4 to TRBJ1-1; no clear D. The sample taken for sequencing was PBMCs. DNA of the CDR3: TGTGCCAGCAGCTTTTACCGAAATCGGGGTTCTGAAGCTTTCTTT. It translates to CASSFYRNRGSEAFF.